Presented here are 26 T cell receptor beta chains from one specimen sequenced in a study of cytomegalovirus exposure and HLA in healthy donors. Sequencing was performed with immunoSEQ multiplex PCR; in TCRdb, only in-frame clones are kept and a portion is missing. The profile shows about 330,000 clones, approximately 86% of them singletons. Source material: PBMCs. The source is a woman in her 30s in good health and CMV-seropositive.

The rearrangement joins TRBV9 to TRBJ1-2; the D is unclear. The V gene's germline CDR1 is SGDLS and CDR2 YYNGEE. There are 15 residues in the CDR3. Between the trimmed V and J ends, which lost 0 bases and 1 base, there was a span of 10 bases. The CDR3 DNA reads TGTGCCAGCAGCGTAGAAGTAGCAGATAACTATGGCTACACCTTC. Amino acid sequence: CASSVEVADNYGYTF. Together with reference TRBV9 and TRBJ1-2, the CDR3 gives the full variable domain: DSGVTQTPKHLITATGQRVTLRCSPRSGDLSVYWYQQSLDQGLQFLIQYYNGEERAKGNILERFSAQQFPDLHSELNLSSLELGDSALYFCASSVEVADNYGYTFGSGTRLTVV.

This chain uses TRBV4-3 with TRBJ2-1; tentative D call: TRBD2 (6 bases). Deletions cut 1 base from V and 7 bases from J, with 14 bases between. The CDR3 consists of 15 residues. Per germline, CDR1 LGHNA and CDR2 YSLEER. CDR3 nucleotides: TGCGCCAGCAGCCAAGCCCTCGGAGGGTATAATGAGCAGTTCTTC. Translating gives CASSQALGGYNEQFF.

The chain has TRBV6-1 and TRBJ2-7; D not resolved. There are 11 residues in the CDR3. V dropped 3 bases and J dropped 4 bases, with 4 bases sitting between them. CDR1 is MNHNS, CDR2 SASEGT, per germline. CDR3 in amino acids: CASSDQYEQYF. DNA of the CDR3: TGTGCCAGCAGTGATCAGTACGAGCAGTACTTC.

The V call is TRBV7-9, the J call TRBJ2-5; a possible D gene is TRBD1 (6 bases). The germline V gene has CDR1 SEHNR and CDR2 FQNEAQ (reference sequence). Trimming took 5 bases from V and 5 from J, leaving 15 bases between them. The length of the CDR3 is 14 residues. CDR3 sequence (DNA): TGTGCCAGCAGCGATACAGGGCGATCGGAGACCCAGTACTTC. It yields the protein CASSDTGRSETQYF.

This chain uses TRBV20-1 with TRBJ1-2; 7 bases map to TRBD1. Trimming at V came to 6 bases and at J to 8 bases, leaving 6 bases not matched to a gene. The length of the CDR3 is 11 residues. Germline V gives CDR1 DFQATT, CDR2 SNEGSKA (reference sequence). Here the CDR3 reads CSALQGLGYTF. CDR3 in DNA: TGCAGTGCCTTACAGGGGTTGGGCTACACCTTC.

For the CDR3, the DNA is TGTGCCAGCAGCCAACGGACTAGCGGGAAGTGGTACGAGCAGTACTTC. It is translated as CASSQRTSGKWYEQYF. The J gene is TRBJ2-7, the V gene TRBV5-4; 12 positions agree with TRBD2. CDR3 length equals 16 residues. In germline, CDR1 is SGHNT, CDR2 YYREEE (reference sequence). After removal of 4 bases from V and 4 bases from J, the junction contained 9 bases not matched to a gene.

This chain links TRBV6-5 with TRBJ1-1, with 7 bases aligning to TRBD1. Germline-derived CDR1 and CDR2 are MNHEY and SVGAGI. V shed 6 bases and J 1 base; nucleotides not matched to a gene: 2. CDR3 length equals 13 residues. The CDR3 DNA follows: TGTGCCAGCAGGGGACAGCAGAACACTGAAGCTTTCTTT. Its protein is CASRGQQNTEAFF.

This clone has only a few counts. The V gene is TRBV2, the J gene TRBJ1-2, with 9 bases matching TRBD1. V lost 4 bases and J lost 8; bases outside the gene matches: 5. Germline CDR1 reads SNHLY; CDR2 reads FYNNEI. The CDR3 spans 13 residues. DNA of the CDR3: TGTGCCAGCAGTGGTGGGACAGGGAGGGGCTACACCTTC. This gives the protein CASSGGTGRGYTF.

For the CDR3, the DNA is TGTGCCAGCAGCTCGACAGCCCGCCAAGAGACCCAGTACTTC. Its translation is CASSSTARQETQYF. The rearrangement uses TRBV5-4 and TRBJ2-5; possible D gene TRBD1, 5 bases. The V end was cut by 3 bases, the J end by 1 base, with 10 bases between. This CDR3 spans 14 amino acids. Germline V gene sequence: CDR1 SGHNT, CDR2 YYREEE (reference sequence).

This chain joins TRBV28 and TRBJ1-4; TRBD1 matches 8 bases. Germline V gene sequence: CDR1 MDHEN, CDR2 SYDVKM. With 5 bases clipped from V and 4 bases from J, the junction kept 6 bases outside the gene matches. CDR3 length: 15 residues. The CDR3 is CASSPYRGGNEKLFF. The CDR3 nucleotides read TGTGCCAGCAGTCCCTACAGGGGGGGTAATGAAAAACTGTTTTTT.

This clone has just one count. The V and J genes are TRBV27 and TRBJ2-3; D gene unclear. V dropped 0 bases and J dropped 4 bases, with 20 bases sitting between them. CDR1 and CDR2 from the germline V gene are MNHEY and SMNVEV (reference sequence). The CDR3 is 18 residues long. DNA of the CDR3: TGTGCCAGCAGTTTATCTCTGTCTGGAGTTGGTTTCTCAGATACGCAGTATTTT. It is translated as CASSLSLSGVGFSDTQYF.

This chain joins TRBV4-1 and TRBJ1-5; the match to TRBD1 covers 10 bases. J gave up 0 bases and V 0 bases, and 5 bases lay outside the gene matches. Germline CDR1 reads MGHRA; CDR2 reads YSYEKL. The CDR3 is 18 residues long. The CDR3 loop is CASSQDLGTGDSNQPQHF. The CDR3 bases are TGCGCCAGCAGCCAAGATCTGGGGACAGGGGATAGCAATCAGCCCCAGCATTTT.

The chain uses TRBV7-9 and TRBJ1-1; a possible D gene is TRBD1 (5 bases). CDR1 is SEHNR, CDR2 FQNEAQ, per germline (reference sequence). This CDR3 spans 17 amino acids. V dropped 2 bases and J dropped 6 bases, with 22 bases sitting between them. CDR3 nucleotide sequence: TGTGCCAGCAGCTTACTCGCAGGGATGGTATACGGCTCTGAAGCTTTCTTT. Amino acid sequence: CASSLLAGMVYGSEAFF.

The sample holds a few counts of this clone. CDR3 amino acids: CASSLQGPDGYTF. The CDR3 bases are TGTGCCAGCAGTTTACAGGGGCCCGATGGCTACACCTTC. The J gene is TRBJ1-2, the V gene TRBV27; possibly TRBD1 for D (6 bases). With 2 bases removed from V and 6 bases from J, the gap between germline ends came to 10 bases. The CDR3 runs to 13 residues. Per the germline V gene, CDR1 is MNHEY and CDR2 is SMNVEV (reference sequence).

The rearrangement joins TRBV9 to TRBJ2-1, with D perhaps TRBD1 (5 bases). This CDR3 is built from 14 residues. Germline CDR1 reads SGDLS; CDR2 reads YYNGEE. V lost 3 bases to trimming and J lost 5 bases, with 12 bases between them. The CDR3 is CASSGGTGNNEQFF. The CDR3 nucleotides are TGTGCCAGCAGCGGGGGTACAGGTAACAATGAGCAGTTCTTC.

The V gene is TRBV27, the J gene TRBJ2-4; 9 bases map to TRBD1. The junction had 9 bases not matched to a gene; V was cut back by 4 bases and J by 8 bases. Germline V gene data show CDR1 as MNHEY and CDR2 as SMNVEV (reference sequence). CDR3 length: 15 residues. CDR3: CASSSGQGRSDIQYF. The CDR3 coding sequence is TGTGCCAGCAGTTCGGGACAGGGAAGGTCGGACATTCAGTACTTC.

The V gene is TRBV15, the J gene TRBJ1-3; no clear D gene. Germline V CDR1 and CDR2: LNHNV, YYDKDF (reference sequence). V lost 3 bases, J lost 0 bases, and 15 bases lay in between. The CDR3 length is 17 residues. The CDR3 bases are TGTGCCACCAGCAGGGCCCCGAACAGCTACTCTGGAAACACCATATATTTT. It codes for CATSRAPNSYSGNTIYF.

This chain connects TRBV2 to TRBJ2-5, with D maybe TRBD2 (5 bases). The CDR3 has 13 residues. Trimming cost V 6 bases and J 4 bases, with 12 bases left between them. The germline gives CDR1 SNHLY, CDR2 FYNNEI. The CDR3 DNA reads TGTGCCAGCAGCCTACTAGGCGGAGAGACCCAGTACTTC. Residues: CASSLLGGETQYF.

The genes are TRBV30 and TRBJ2-7, with D perhaps matching TRBD1 or TRBD2 (5 bases each). Trimming removed 3 bases at V and 3 bases at J, with 12 bases between. Germline V gene data show CDR1 as GTSNPN and CDR2 as SVGIG (reference sequence). The CDR3 consists of 13 residues. Here the CDR3 DNA reads TGTGCCTGGAGCTTGAGGGGCGGCTACGAGCAGTACTTC. This gives the protein CAWSLRGGYEQYF. The full variable domain, its missing parts supplied by reference TRBV30 and TRBJ2-7, is SQTIHQWPATLVQPVGSPLSLECTVEGTSNPNLYWYRQAAGRGLQLLFYSVGIGQISSEVPQNLSASRPQDRQFILSSKKLLLSDSGFYLCAWSLRGGYEQYFGPGTRLTVT.

The chain carries TRBV2 and TRBJ2-7; maybe TRBD2 (6 bases). Germline loops: CDR1 SNHLY, CDR2 FYNNEI. The CDR3 runs 15 residues. With 7 bases removed from V and 1 base from J, the gap between germline ends came to 17 bases. CDR3 loop: CASMGPGRTSYEQYF. CDR3 bases: TGTGCCAGCATGGGACCCGGGAGAACGTCCTACGAGCAGTACTTC. The entire variable domain, with the rest obtained from reference TRBV2 and TRBJ2-7, is as follows: EPEVTQTPSHQVTQMGQEVILRCVPISNHLYFYWYRQILGQKVEFLVSFYNNEISEKSEIFDDQFSVERPDGSNFTLKIRSTKLEDSAMYFCASMGPGRTSYEQYFGPGTRLTVT.

This chain uses TRBV27 with TRBJ2-1; 9 bases are a match to TRBD2. The V gene's germline CDR1 is MNHEY and CDR2 SMNVEV (reference sequence). The CDR3 totals 16 residues. V trimming: 0 bases; J trimming: 2 bases; junction bases outside the gene matches: 2. In DNA form, the CDR3 reads TGTGCCAGCAGTTTATCGGGCGGGGGGGCCTACAATGAGCAGTTCTTC. It specifies CASSLSGGGAYNEQFF.

The chain carries TRBV5-1 and TRBJ1-3; 7 bases are shared with TRBD1. The germline gives CDR1 SGHRS, CDR2 YFSETQ. The CDR3 is made up of 15 amino acids. With V trimmed by 0 bases and J by 2 bases, 2 bases remained unmatched. The CDR3 DNA reads TGCGCCAGCAGCTTGGGCAGGGGGACTGGAAACACCATATATTTT. This sequence encodes CASSLGRGTGNTIYF.

This clone appeared once. The chain has TRBV9 and TRBJ1-1, with 9 nucleotides matching TRBD1. J gave up 5 bases and V 3 bases, and 11 bases lay outside the gene matches. The CDR3 extends over 16 amino acids. Germline values: CDR1 SGDLS, CDR2 YYNGEE. The DNA for the CDR3 is TGTGCCAGCAGCGCTCCAACGGGACAGGGAGGGACTGAAGCTTTCTTT. Protein product: CASSAPTGQGGTEAFF. The full variable domain, rest sourced from reference TRBV9 and TRBJ1-1, is DSGVTQTPKHLITATGQRVTLRCSPRSGDLSVYWYQQSLDQGLQFLIQYYNGEERAKGNILERFSAQQFPDLHSELNLSSLELGDSALYFCASSAPTGQGGTEAFFGQGTRLTVV.

The chain has TRBV27 and TRBJ1-5; D uncertain. The CDR3 is made up of 14 amino acids. In germline, CDR1 is MNHEY, CDR2 SMNVEV (reference sequence). Trimming removed 7 bases from V and 0 bases from J, with 10 bases in between. The CDR3 nucleotides read TGTGCCAGCAAAAGTCTAAATAGCAATCAGCCCCAGCATTTT. The encoded protein is CASKSLNSNQPQHF.

This clone occurred once. CDR3 coding DNA: TGTGCCAGCAGCCAAGAAGGGACAGGGAGGCAGGTTGACTATGGCTACACCTTC. Amino acid sequence: CASSQEGTGRQVDYGYTF. The chain joins TRBV4-2 to TRBJ1-2; 9 bases align to TRBD1. Germline V lookup: CDR1 LGHNA, CDR2 YNFKEQ. The CDR3 covers 18 residues. V lost 0 bases, J lost 3 bases, and 11 bases stayed unmatched.

This chain joins TRBV9 and TRBJ2-7; perhaps TRBD1 as D (6 bases). Germline loops: CDR1 SGDLS, CDR2 YYNGEE. There are 14 residues in the CDR3. The ends were cut back, 5 bases at V and 2 bases at J, with 14 bases in the middle. CDR3 loop: CASSRTVLTYEQYF. DNA of the CDR3: TGTGCCAGCAGTCGGACAGTCTTAACCTACGAGCAGTACTTC.